These 20 T cell receptor beta chains were all obtained from the same sample, sequenced in a study of human T cells and chemical hapten exposure. Time point noted: pre-sensitization, week 0. Sample treatment: therapeutic diphenylcyclopropenone sensitization with weekly scalp DPC. TCRdb reanalysed the RACE reads using MiXCR and keeps one entry per CDR3 protein. The table has approximately 370,000 distinct CDR3 sequences, 4.5% to 5.5% seen once. This specimen was whole blood, taken in connection with sensitization to the hapten diphenylcyclopropenone (DPC). The receptors were sampled from a young woman with alopecia areata. Some clones in this sample may be carry-over from other donors' samples.

In DNA form, the CDR3 reads TGTGCCAGCAGCTCGTGGGGCGGGAGCTCTGGAAACACCATATATTTT. Translation: CASSSWGGSSGNTIYF. The chain combines TRBV7-2 with TRBJ1-3; D is perhaps TRBD1 (5 bases). In germline, CDR1 is SGHTA, CDR2 FQGNSA. The CDR3 loop spans 16 amino acids. The germline V and J ends were trimmed by 4 bases and 0 bases, with 13 bases remaining between them.

This clonotype was observed many times. The rearrangement links TRBV6-2 or TRBV6-3 to TRBJ1-6; the D gene is possibly TRBD1 (5 bases). Germline V gene data show CDR1 as MNHEY and CDR2 as SVGEGT. The CDR3 consists of 13 residues. V dropped 3 bases and J dropped 6 bases, with 6 bases sitting between them. The CDR3 spells CASSYDSNSPLHF. CDR3 nucleotides: TGTGCCAGCAGTTATGACAGTAATTCACCCCTCCACTTT.

This clonotype appeared many times. The chain uses TRBV6-6 and TRBJ2-3; D not resolved. Trimming removed 2 bases at V and 5 bases at J, with 5 bases between. The germline V gene encodes CDR1 MNHNY and CDR2 SVGAGI (reference sequence). The CDR3 is 12 amino acids. This CDR3 is CASSYGRDTQYF. DNA for the CDR3: TGTGCCAGCAGTTACGGGCGAGATACGCAGTATTTT.

The rearrangement joins TRBV6-6 to TRBJ1-2, with no clear D. The V gene lost 5 bases and the J gene lost 0 bases, with 16 bases spanning the gap. The CDR3 has 16 residues. Per germline, CDR1 MNHNY and CDR2 SVGAGI (reference sequence). CDR3 region: CASSRPDPQTNYGYTF. CDR3 nucleotides: TGTGCCAGCAGTCGACCGGACCCACAAACTAACTATGGCTACACCTTC.

This clonotype was seen a few times. The chain has TRBV9 and TRBJ1-6; D is uncertain. CDR1 is SGDLS, CDR2 YYNGEE, per germline. There are 15 residues in the CDR3. V was clipped by 5 bases and J by 0 bases, with 9 bases between them. The CDR3 loop reads CASSRGSSYNSPLHF. The CDR3 nucleotides are TGTGCCAGCAGTCGTGGGAGCTCCTATAATTCACCCCTCCACTTT.

The gene calls are TRBV20-1 and TRBJ2-7, with 10 bases matching TRBD2. This CDR3 is built from 15 residues. The germline V gene has CDR1 DFQATT and CDR2 SNEGSKA (reference sequence). With V trimmed by 2 bases and J by 1 base, 5 bases remained unmatched. CDR3 sequence (DNA): TGCAGTGCTAGACAAGCGGGGGGGCTTTCCTACGAGCAGTACTTC. This translates into CSARQAGGLSYEQYF.

This chain joins TRBV18 and TRBJ2-6; the match to TRBD1 covers 7 bases. The germline gives CDR1 KGHSH, CDR2 LQKENI. The CDR3 runs 16 residues. J gave up 2 bases and V 4 bases, and 5 bases lay outside the gene matches. DNA for the CDR3: TGTGCCAGCTCACGGAACGACAGGGCTGGGGCCAACGTCCTGACTTTC. Translated: CASSRNDRAGANVLTF.

The gene calls are TRBV6-5 and TRBJ1-5, with 7 bases aligning to TRBD1. CDR1 MNHEY and CDR2 SVGAGI come from the germline V gene. Trimming cost V 8 bases and J 1 base; bases outside gene matches: 5. The CDR3 covers 14 residues. Here the CDR3 reads CASRKGGSNQPQHF. CDR3 nucleotide sequence: TGTGCCAGCCGTAAAGGGGGCAGCAATCAGCCCCAGCATTTT.

There are many counts of this clonotype. The V and J genes are TRBV6-6 and TRBJ1-4; possible D gene TRBD1, 5 bases. This CDR3 has 14 residues. The V and J ends lost 3 bases and 8 bases respectively, with 13 bases between them. CDR1 is MNHNY, CDR2 SVGAGI, per germline (reference sequence). The CDR3 DNA reads as TGTGCCAGCAGTTATGCGGGGGTTGAAGAAAAACTGTTTTTT. Amino acid sequence: CASSYAGVEEKLFF.

This clonotype was observed a handful of times. CDR3 in amino acids: CASTRWVRNTEAFF. The CDR3 DNA sequence: TGTGCCAGCACCCGCTGGGTCCGGAACACTGAAGCTTTCTTT. The chain has TRBV12-3 or TRBV12-4 and TRBJ1-1; D is uncertain. The CDR3 covers 14 residues. V was pared by 7 bases and J by 1 base, with 13 bases between.

The chain has TRBV10-3 and TRBJ2-7; maybe TRBD2 (6 bases). Germline-derived CDR1 and CDR2 are ENHRY and SYGVKD. This CDR3 is built from 14 residues. V lost 10 bases and J 0 bases, leaving 16 bases between the germline ends. The CDR3 region is CATVTGGSSYEQYF. CDR3 DNA sequence: TGTGCCACCGTAACTGGGGGGAGCTCCTACGAGCAGTACTTC.

There are a few counts of this clonotype. CDR3 sequence reads: CASSQDGSYEQYF. The CDR3, as DNA: TGTGCCAGCAGCCAAGATGGGTCCTACGAGCAGTACTTC. V usage is TRBV4-2 and J usage is TRBJ2-7; D not certain. Trimming pared 0 bases from V and 1 base from J, leaving 4 bases between. The V gene's germline CDR1 is LGHNA and CDR2 YNFKEQ. There are 13 residues in the CDR3.

This clonotype occurred a few times. The chain couples TRBV10-1 to TRBJ1-6, with D unresolved. The CDR3 runs to 13 residues. Trimming pared 0 bases from V and 7 bases from J, leaving 4 bases between. Germline CDR1 WNHNN, CDR2 SYGVQD (reference sequence). For the CDR3, the DNA is TGCGCCAGCAGTGAGTCGGAGAATTCACCCCTCCACTTT. The encoded protein is CASSESENSPLHF.

This clonotype was recorded at least ten times. V gene TRBV12-3 or TRBV12-4 combines with J gene TRBJ1-1, with 9 positions matching TRBD1. V shed 2 bases, J shed 10 bases, and the junction held 2 bases outside the gene matches. CDR3 length: 12 residues. CDR3 region: CASSLSGQGAFF. In nucleotides, the CDR3 is TGTGCCAGCAGTTTATCGGGACAGGGAGCTTTCTTT.

This clonotype was seen a handful of times. CDR3 DNA: TGTGCCAGTACGGAGGACCCAACAAAATCCTATGGCTACACCTTC. This gives the protein CASTEDPTKSYGYTF. V and J are TRBV19 and TRBJ1-2, with unresolved D. This CDR3 contains 15 residues. Trimming removed 7 bases from V and 4 bases from J, with 19 bases in between. CDR1 LNHDA and CDR2 SQIVND come from the germline V gene (reference sequence).

The CDR3 sequence is CASSSRAATNEKLFF. The DNA for the CDR3 is TGTGCCAGCAGCTCCCGGGCTGCAACTAATGAAAAACTGTTTTTT. The chain combines TRBV13 with TRBJ1-4; D gene unclear. Germline CDR1 is PRHDT and CDR2 is FYEKMQ (reference sequence). V was trimmed by 4 bases and J by 0 bases, leaving 9 bases between them. The CDR3 is 15 residues long.

Regarding this clonotype: A read error may explain this, as a much larger clone is one base away. The missing conserved phenylalanine or tryptophan at the end of this CDR3 makes a read error likely. The J gene is TRBJ1-1, the V gene TRBV2; D may be TRBD1 (5 bases). The V and J ends lost 5 bases and 5 bases respectively, with 12 bases between them. CDR3 length equals 13 residues. Germline assignment: CDR1 SNHLY and CDR2 FYNNEI. The DNA of the CDR3 is TGTGCCAGCAGTCAGCCCCCAGGGACTGAAGCTTTCTCT. This encodes CASSQPPGTEAFS.

This clonotype was detected ten times or more. This chain uses TRBV5-1 with TRBJ2-3; 14 nucleotides agree with TRBD2. Germline V gene lookup returns CDR1 SGHRS and CDR2 YFSETQ. The CDR3 runs 17 residues. V dropped 1 base and J dropped 1; count of bases not matched to a gene: 2. CDR3 nucleotide sequence: TGCGCCAGCAGCTTGAGGGGACTAGCGGGGGGCACAGATACGCAGTATTTT. This codes for CASSLRGLAGGTDTQYF.

This clonotype was seen at least ten times. The chain uses TRBV5-5 and TRBJ2-3; tentatively, D is TRBD1 (6 bases). Germline CDR1 and CDR2: SGHKS and YYEKEE (reference sequence). The V end lost 1 base, the J end lost 2 bases, and 8 bases lay between the germline ends. The CDR3 loop spans 14 amino acids. This CDR3 reads CASSLTGNTDTQYF. The CDR3 nucleotides are TGTGCCAGCAGCTTGACAGGGAACACAGATACGCAGTATTTT. The whole variable domain, remainder taken from reference TRBV5-5 and TRBJ2-3, is DAGVTQSPTHLIKTRGQQVTLRCSPISGHKSVSWYQQVLGQGPQFIFQYYEKEERGRGNFPDRFSARQFPNYSSELNVNALLLGDSALYLCASSLTGNTDTQYFGPGTRLTVL.

This clonotype was observed at least ten times. The V and J genes are TRBV20-1 and TRBJ1-2; the match to TRBD1 covers 8 bases. The CDR3 contains 12 residues. The ends lost 8 bases at V and 4 bases at J; junction bases unmatched: 6. CDR1 is DFQATT, CDR2 SNEGSKA, per germline (reference sequence). The CDR3 DNA reads as TGCAGTCTGGACAGGGCTACCTATGGCTACACCTTC. Translation: CSLDRATYGYTF.